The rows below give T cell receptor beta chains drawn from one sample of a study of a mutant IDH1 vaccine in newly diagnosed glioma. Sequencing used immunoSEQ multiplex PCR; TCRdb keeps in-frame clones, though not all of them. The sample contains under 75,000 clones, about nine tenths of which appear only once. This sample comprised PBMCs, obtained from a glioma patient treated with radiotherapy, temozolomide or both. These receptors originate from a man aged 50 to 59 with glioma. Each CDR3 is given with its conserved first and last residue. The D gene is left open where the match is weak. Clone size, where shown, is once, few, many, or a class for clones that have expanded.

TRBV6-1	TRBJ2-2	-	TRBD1	TGTGCCAGCAGACAGGGGGCATCCGGGGAGCTGTTTTTT	CASRQGASGELFF
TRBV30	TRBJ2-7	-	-	TGTGCCTGGAGTGGGACCTTGGCCTACGAGCAGTACTTC	CAWSGTLAYEQYF
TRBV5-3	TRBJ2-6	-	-	TGTGCCAGAAGCTTGGTGGCCGGGACGCTCCCGAGCTCTGGGGCCAACGTCCTGACTTTC	CARSLVAGTLPSSGANVLTF
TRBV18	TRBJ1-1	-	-	TGTGCCAGCTCACCCGCGCAGGGAACTGAAGCTTTCTTT	CASSPAQGTEAFF
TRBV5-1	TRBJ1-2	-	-	TGCGCCAGCAACCTTGAAGGGAACTCTAACTATGGCTACACCTTC	CASNLEGNSNYGYTF
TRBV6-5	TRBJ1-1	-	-	TGTGCCAGCAGTTACCCGGGGAACACTGAAGCTTTCTTT	CASSYPGNTEAFF
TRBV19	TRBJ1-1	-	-	TGTGCCAGTAGTTTCGCCCCGCGGAGCTCTGAAGCTTTCTTT	CASSFAPRSSEAFF
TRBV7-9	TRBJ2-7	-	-	TGTGCCAGCAGCTTAGGGGGCGCAGCCTACGAGCAGTACTTC	CASSLGGAAYEQYF
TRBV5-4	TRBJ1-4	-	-	TGTGCCAGCAGCCGCGGGAAGGGAGGGAATGAAAAACTGTTTTTT	CASSRGKGGNEKLFF
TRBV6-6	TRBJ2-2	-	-	TGTGCCAGCAGTCAAATTATCGGCACCGGGGAGCTGTTTTTT	CASSQIIGTGELFF
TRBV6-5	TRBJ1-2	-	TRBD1	TGTGCCAGCAGTTACAGCCCAGGGGGTGGCTACACCTTC	CASSYSPGGGYTF
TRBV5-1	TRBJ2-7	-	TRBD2	TGCGCCAGCAGCTTGTCAAGCGGGAGCTTGGACGAGCAGTACTTC	CASSLSSGSLDEQYF
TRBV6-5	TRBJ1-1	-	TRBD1	TGTGCCAGCAGTAAGACAGGGCAGATGAACACTGAAGCTTTCTTT	CASSKTGQMNTEAFF
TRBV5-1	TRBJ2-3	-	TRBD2	TGCGCCAGCAGCTTGGAAGGGACTAGCGGTATAGATACGCAGTATTTT	CASSLEGTSGIDTQYF
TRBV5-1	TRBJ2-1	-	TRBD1	TGCGCCAGCAGCCCCAGACAGGGGGGGGATGAGCAGTTCTTC	CASSPRQGGDEQFF
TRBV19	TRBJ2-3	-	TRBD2	TGTGCCAGTAGTTGGCGGGGGGGCTGGGCAGATACGCAGTATTTT	CASSWRGGWADTQYF
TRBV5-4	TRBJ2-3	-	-	TGTGCCAGCAGCACCCGGGCCCCCACAGATACGCAGTATTTT	CASSTRAPTDTQYF
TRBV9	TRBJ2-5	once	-	TGTGCCAGCAGCGTAGGTGGTAGCGGAGACCAAGAGACCCAGTACTTC	CASSVGGSGDQETQYF
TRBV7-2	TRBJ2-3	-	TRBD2	TGTGCCAGCAGCTTGAGCGGGGCTCGCACAGATACGCAGTATTTT	CASSLSGARTDTQYF
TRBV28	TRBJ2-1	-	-	TGTGCCAGCAGGGCCTCGGCCGGACTAATTTACAATGAGCAGTTCTTC	CASRASAGLIYNEQFF
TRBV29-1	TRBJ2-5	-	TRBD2	TGCAGCGTTGAACCTAGCGGGGGTATCCCCCTCCAAGAGACCCAGTACTTC	CSVEPSGGIPLQETQYF
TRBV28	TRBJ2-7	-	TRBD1	TGTGCCAGCAGTTCCGGGACAGGTGCCCTCTACGAGCAGTACTTC	CASSSGTGALYEQYF
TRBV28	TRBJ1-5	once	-	TGTGCCAGCAGTTCAGATAGCAATCAGCCCCAGCATTTT	CASSSDSNQPQHF
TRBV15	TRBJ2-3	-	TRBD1	TGTGCCACCAGCAGAGATCGTGGGACAGGGAGTCCAGATACGCAGTATTTT	CATSRDRGTGSPDTQYF
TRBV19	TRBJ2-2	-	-	TGTGCCAGTAGTATTTTTCCCGGGGAGCTGTTTTTT	CASSIFPGELFF
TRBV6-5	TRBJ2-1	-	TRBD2	TGTGCCAGCAGTCCGGGACTAGTCTATGAGCAGTTCTTC	CASSPGLVYEQFF
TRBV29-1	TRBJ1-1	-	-	TGCAGCGTCTCATCAGAGCGACTTGACGAAGCTTTCTTT	CSVSSERLDEAFF
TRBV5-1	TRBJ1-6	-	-	TGCGCCAGCAGCTTGGACGGGCGCTCCTATAATTCACCCCTCCACTTT	CASSLDGRSYNSPLHF
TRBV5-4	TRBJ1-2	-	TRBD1	TGTGCCAGCAGCTTGGACGGGACAGGTCGAGGCTACACCTTC	CASSLDGTGRGYTF
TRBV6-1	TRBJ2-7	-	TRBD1	TGTGCCAGCCCGGCCGACAGGGGGCTTTACGAGCAGTACTTC	CASPADRGLYEQYF
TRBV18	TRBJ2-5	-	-	TGTGCCAGCTCACCGAACTTTATGGGCGGACAGTTTTGGTACCAAGAGACCCAGTACTTC	CASSPNFMGGQFWYQETQYF
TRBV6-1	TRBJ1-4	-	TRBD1	TGTGCCAGCAGTGGCGACAGGGCTTCAGTGGGTAAACTGTTTTTT	CASSGDRASVGKLFF
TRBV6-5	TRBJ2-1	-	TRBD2	TGTGCCAGCAGCGTCGGGCGGGGAGGGAATGAGCAGTTCTTC	CASSVGRGGNEQFF
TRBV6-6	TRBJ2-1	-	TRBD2	TGTGCCAGCAGTTACTCGGGAGGGTCAAGTGAGCAGTTCTTC	CASSYSGGSSEQFF
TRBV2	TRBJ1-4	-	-	TGTGCCAGCGCAGGAGGGGGGCTAGGTAGTGAAAAACTGTTTTTT	CASAGGGLGSEKLFF
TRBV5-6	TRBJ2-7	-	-	TGTGCCAGCAGCCGAAAACAGGGTAAATCCTACGAGCAGTACTTC	CASSRKQGKSYEQYF
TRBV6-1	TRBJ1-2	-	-	TGTGCCAGCAGTGTATCCAACAGGGCCCGCGCTAACTATGGCTACACCTTC	CASSVSNRARANYGYTF
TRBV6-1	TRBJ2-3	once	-	TGTGCCAGCAGTGCTTCCTCCCTGTCCGGCGGGGGCGGAGATACGCAGTATTTT	CASSASSLSGGGGDTQYF
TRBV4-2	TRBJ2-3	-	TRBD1	TGTGCCAGCAGCACTGGGACAGGGGGCGATACGCAGTATTTT	CASSTGTGGDTQYF
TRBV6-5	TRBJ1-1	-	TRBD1	TGTGCCAGCAGGATTACAGGGGGCGCGGGCACTGAAGCTTTCTTT	CASRITGGAGTEAFF
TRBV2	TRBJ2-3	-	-	TGTGCCAGCAGTGTCGGCGGGGTCGGCACAGATACGCAGTATTTT	CASSVGGVGTDTQYF
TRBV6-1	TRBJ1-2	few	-	TGTGCCAGCACGGTAACAACCGGGGGTGGAGGCTACACCTTC	CASTVTTGGGGYTF
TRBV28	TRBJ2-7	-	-	TGTGCCAGCAGTTTGAAGGGGTACGGCCCCAGGCCCTACGAGCAGTACTTC	CASSLKGYGPRPYEQYF
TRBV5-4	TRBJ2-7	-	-	TGTGCCAGCAGCTGGGGAGGCAGATTAGGCTCCTACGAGCAGTACTTC	CASSWGGRLGSYEQYF
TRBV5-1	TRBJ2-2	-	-	TGCGCCAGCAGCGGCGGGCAGAGACAAACCGGGGAGCTGTTTTTT	CASSGGQRQTGELFF
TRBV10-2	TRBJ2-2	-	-	TGCGCCAGCAGTGAGATTCAGGAGCTGTTTTTT	CASSEIQELFF
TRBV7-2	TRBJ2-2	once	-	TGTGCCAGCAGCTTAATGAGTGTCACCACCGGGGAGCTGTTTTTT	CASSLMSVTTGELFF
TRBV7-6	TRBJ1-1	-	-	TGTGCCAGCAGCCCAAGGGAGGGAGTGAACACTGAAGCTTTCTTT	CASSPREGVNTEAFF
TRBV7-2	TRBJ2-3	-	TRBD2	TGTGCCAGCAGCTTAAGGCGGCGGGAGGGCACAGATACGCAGTATTTT	CASSLRRREGTDTQYF
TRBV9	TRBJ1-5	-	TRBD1	TGTGCCAGCAGCCCGACAGGGCATCAGCCCCAGCATTTT	CASSPTGHQPQHF